This entry lists 18 T cell receptor beta chains sequenced from one sample in a study of OX40 agonist ivuxolimab in advanced cancers. Assay used: immunoSEQ multiplex PCR; TCRdb lists only in-frame clones, some missing. Of 70,000 to 90,000 clones listed, 75% to 95% are singletons. This specimen was CD4+ or CD8+ T cells sorted from blood, taken in a trial of the OX40 agonist ivuxolimab. The origin of the receptors is an adult with an advanced solid tumor such as melanoma, head and neck, liver or kidney cancer.

V gene TRBV28 combines with J gene TRBJ1-5; D unclear. The CDR3 has 14 residues. CDR1 is MDHEN, CDR2 SYDVKM, per germline. With 3 bases removed from V and 3 bases from J, the gap between germline ends came to 9 bases. The CDR3 reads CASSLRTYNQPQHF. The CDR3 DNA reads as TGTGCCAGCAGTTTGCGCACCTACAATCAGCCCCAGCATTTT.

The V call is TRBV15, the J call TRBJ2-5; TRBD1 is a possible D gene (6 bases). Trimming pared 8 bases from V and 5 bases from J, leaving 12 bases between. CDR1 and CDR2 from the germline V gene are LNHNV and YYDKDF (reference sequence). The length of the CDR3 is 12 residues. CDR3 sequence reads: CATSETGETQYF. The CDR3 DNA follows: TGTGCCACCTCCGAGACAGGCGAGACCCAGTACTTC. Based on the CDR3 plus reference TRBV15 and TRBJ2-5, the full variable domain is DAMVIQNPRYQVTQFGKPVTLSCSQTLNHNVMYWYQQKSSQAPKLLFHYYDKDFNNEADTPDNFQSRRPNTSFCFLDIRSPGLGDTAMYLCATSETGETQYFGPGTRLLVL.

The chain combines TRBV9 with TRBJ1-2, with 8 bases matching TRBD1. The CDR3 spans 14 residues. J lost 8 bases, V lost 3 bases, and 9 bases had no gene match. Germline V lookup: CDR1 SGDLS, CDR2 YYNGEE. The CDR3 region has the DNA TGTGCCAGCAGCGAGACAGGGGTCTCAAACGGCTACACCTTC. Its translation is CASSETGVSNGYTF.

The chain carries TRBV5-6 and TRBJ2-7; possibly TRBD2 for D (6 bases). The germline V and J ends were trimmed by 4 bases and 5 bases, with 13 bases remaining between them. Germline lookup yields CDR1 SGHDT and CDR2 YYEEEE. This CDR3 is 13 amino acids long. The CDR3 DNA reads TGTGCCAGCAGCGATGAACTAGCCCACGAGCAGTACGTC. It encodes CASSDELAHEQYV.

The chain recombines TRBV30 with TRBJ1-3, with no clear D. Germline V lookup: CDR1 GTSNPN, CDR2 SVGIG (reference sequence). There are 14 residues in the CDR3. V was trimmed by 0 bases and J by 0 bases, leaving 6 bases between them. In nucleotides, the CDR3 is TGTGCCTGGAGTGTCCCAGTCTCTGGAAACACCATATATTTT. This codes for CAWSVPVSGNTIYF.

The chain couples TRBV6-5 to TRBJ1-5; D gene uncertain. Trimming took 6 bases from V and 7 from J, leaving 10 bases between them. Germline CDR1 MNHEY, CDR2 SVGAGI. This CDR3 comprises 12 residues. Written as DNA, the CDR3 is TGTGCCAGCAGCCCCTCGGGACAGCCCCAGCATTTT. The encoded protein is CASSPSGQPQHF.

There are a few counts of this clone. The gene calls are TRBV30 and TRBJ1-2; weak D call: TRBD1 (5 bases). CDR3 size: 11 residues. Trimming shortened V by 0 bases and J by 7 bases, and 6 bases separated the two germline ends. CDR1 GTSNPN and CDR2 SVGIG come from the germline V gene (reference sequence). The CDR3 is CAWSVGVGYTF. The CDR3 DNA reads TGTGCCTGGAGTGTAGGGGTTGGCTACACCTTC.

V and J are TRBV7-8 and TRBJ2-7; D remains ambiguous. In germline, CDR1 is SGHVS, CDR2 FQNEAQ. The CDR3 extends over 12 amino acids. Trimming removed 0 bases from V and 5 bases from J, with 5 bases in between. This CDR3 is CASSLAFHEQYF. The CDR3 nucleotides are TGTGCCAGCAGCTTAGCTTTCCACGAGCAGTACTTC.

The chain couples TRBV11-3 to TRBJ1-2, with a weak D call TRBD1 (5 bases). Germline lookup yields CDR1 SGHNT and CDR2 YENEEA. V lost 8 bases to trimming and J lost 5 bases, with 15 bases between them. The CDR3 length is 13 residues. In DNA, the CDR3 is TGTGCCAGCTCCCATGGAGGGGCATATGGCTACACCTTC. Protein sequence: CASSHGGAYGYTF.

The V gene is TRBV28, the J gene TRBJ1-5, with D uncertain. Trimming shortened V by 0 bases and J by 0 bases, and 9 bases separated the two germline ends. The CDR3 has 16 residues. Germline values: CDR1 MDHEN, CDR2 SYDVKM. The CDR3 sequence is CASSLWSSYSNQPQHF. DNA of the CDR3: TGTGCCAGCAGTTTATGGAGTTCCTATAGCAATCAGCCCCAGCATTTT. The full variable domain, its missing parts supplied by reference TRBV28 and TRBJ1-5, is DVKVTQSSRYLVKRTGEKVFLECVQDMDHENMFWYRQDPGLGLRLIYFSYDVKMKEKGDIPEGYSVSREKKERFSLILESASTNQTSMYLCASSLWSSYSNQPQHFGDGTRLSIL.

This clone is a singleton in its sample. This chain uses TRBV6-1 with TRBJ2-7; D not resolved. Germline V lookup: CDR1 MNHNS, CDR2 SASEGT. This CDR3 spans 13 amino acids. The V end lost 1 base, the J end lost 2 bases, and 6 bases lay between the germline ends. Written as DNA, the CDR3 is TGTGCCAGCAGTGAAGATCCAACCTACGAGCAGTACTTC. Its translation is CASSEDPTYEQYF.

J is TRBJ2-7 and V is TRBV6-1; 8 bases map to TRBD2. With V trimmed by 0 bases and J by 3 bases, 7 bases remained unmatched. Germline V gene data show CDR1 as MNHNS and CDR2 as SASEGT. The CDR3 totals 16 residues. This CDR3 is CASSEASSGSLYEQYV. Written as DNA, the CDR3 is TGTGCCAGCAGTGAAGCCTCCAGCGGGAGTCTCTACGAGCAGTACGTC.

The chain is built from TRBV11-2 and TRBJ2-1, with unresolved D. Germline V lookup: CDR1 SGHAT, CDR2 FQNNGV. The CDR3 runs 14 residues. V lost 4 bases and J 6 bases, leaving 13 bases between the germline ends. The CDR3 sequence is CASSYLGSGNEQFF. In DNA, the CDR3 is TGTGCCAGCAGCTACCTGGGGTCCGGCAATGAGCAGTTCTTC.

As regards this clone: The same CDR3 arises from other DNA sequences in this sample as well. The chain combines TRBV5-6 with TRBJ2-1; D uncertain. V gave up 3 bases and J gave up 0 bases, with 4 bases separating them. CDR3 size: 13 residues. Germline CDR1 is SGHDT and CDR2 is YYEEEE. In DNA, the CDR3 is TGTGCCAGCAGCTCAAGCTCCTACAATGAGCAGTTCTTC. Translated: CASSSSSYNEQFF.

The CDR3 loop reads CASSGQGVHNEQFF. The CDR3 bases are TGTGCCAGCAGTGGGCAGGGAGTGCACAATGAGCAGTTCTTC. The rearrangement joins TRBV25-1 to TRBJ2-1, with D possibly called TRBD1 or TRBD2 (5 bases each). The CDR3 is made up of 14 amino acids. With 4 bases removed from V and 5 bases from J, the gap between germline ends came to 12 bases. Per germline, CDR1 MGHDK and CDR2 SYGVNS.

The rearrangement links TRBV29-1 to TRBJ1-2, with D maybe TRBD1 (5 bases). Germline-derived CDR1 and CDR2 are SQVTM and ANQGSEA. V was cut by 3 bases and J by 7 bases, with 15 bases left in between. This CDR3 comprises 13 residues. CDR3 amino acids: CSVDNPGLSGYTF. The CDR3 DNA is TGCAGCGTTGATAATCCAGGGTTAAGTGGCTACACCTTC.

V gene TRBV4-1 combines with J gene TRBJ2-5; the D call may be TRBD1 or TRBD2 (7 bases each). Trimming shortened V by 4 bases and J by 4 bases, and 19 bases separated the two germline ends. The germline gives CDR1 MGHRA, CDR2 YSYEKL. The CDR3 is made up of 16 amino acids. The CDR3 spells CASSLGGGGKTETQYF. The CDR3 DNA reads TGCGCCAGCAGCCTAGGGGGCGGGGGAAAGACAGAGACCCAGTACTTC.

This clone occurred once. The CDR3 coding sequence is TGTGCCAGCAGCTGGACCAGGGAAGCTTTCTTT. It codes for CASSWTREAFF. J is TRBJ1-1 and V is TRBV7-9; no definite D call. This CDR3 contains 11 residues. V was pared by 4 bases and J by 8 bases, with 8 bases between. Germline loops: CDR1 SEHNR, CDR2 FQNEAQ (reference sequence).